This TCR beta chain came from a study of blood T cells in healthy people across ages. Sample-barcoded 5' priming and a J-beta primer mix drove a second PCR of roughly 6 to 12 cycles. Via MiXCR, TCRdb re-called the 5' RACE reads, giving one row per CDR3 protein. The sample consists of around 1.5 million distinct CDR3 sequences, approximately 32% of them appearing once. This clonotype was detected a few times. V shed 7 bases and J shed 4 bases, with 19 bases lying between them. This CDR3 has 15 residues. The germline V gene has CDR1 MNHEY and CDR2 SMNVEV (reference sequence). This chain uses TRBV27 with TRBJ2-5; weak D call: TRBD2 (8 bases). The specimen sequenced was blood. The receptor was isolated from a woman aged 25 to 45 in good health. The CDR3 here is CASKTGNGRGETQYF. In nucleotides, the CDR3 is TGTGCCAGCAAGACAGGGAACGGGAGGGGAGAGACCCAGTACTTC.